This T cell receptor (beta chain) was obtained from a study of T cell changes during pregnancy in multiple sclerosis. Only in-frame clones appear in the TCRdb table, and some are missing; sequencing was by immunoSEQ multiplex PCR. Of around 80,000 clones detected, 80% to 95% appear once; the ten largest clones hold over 2%. Germline values: CDR1 SGHKS, CDR2 YYEKEE (reference sequence). This CDR3 region has 13 residues. V dropped 1 base and J dropped 1 base, with 5 bases sitting between them. The chain combines TRBV5-5 with TRBJ1-1; a possible D gene is TRBD1 (5 bases). The sequencing used peripheral blood, collected before pregnancy. The sequence was collected from a female donor with multiple sclerosis, enrolled in a pregnancy study. The CDR3 coding sequence is TGTGCCAGCAGCTTGAGGGGGAACACTGAAGCTTTCTTT. This sequence encodes CASSLRGNTEAFF.